The 9 T cell receptor beta chains reported below all come from one sample, sequenced in a study of blood T cell repertoires in COVID-19. TCRdb keeps only in-frame clones here, not all; method: immunoSEQ multiplex PCR. The sample records approximately 150,000 clones, around 84% being singletons. The sample comprised peripheral blood. These receptors were collected from an elderly woman with COVID-19, enrolled during active disease.

The V gene is TRBV2, the J gene TRBJ2-7; 8 nucleotides agree with TRBD1. The CDR3 runs to 14 residues. The V gene's germline CDR1 is SNHLY and CDR2 FYNNEI. V was pared by 7 bases and J by 2 bases, with 7 bases of the junction left unmatched. CDR3 bases: TGTGCCAGCAAATCCGGACAGGGACCCTACGAGCAGTACTTC. Its protein product is CASKSGQGPYEQYF.

This clone showed up just once. The genes are TRBV28 and TRBJ2-1; the D is unclear. CDR3 length equals 13 residues. V shed 8 bases and J shed 7 bases, with 15 bases lying between them. Per the germline V gene, CDR1 is MDHEN and CDR2 is SYDVKM. The DNA of the CDR3 is TGTGCCAGCTATTCCTTAGAGAGGAATGAGCAGTTCTTC. Translation gives CASYSLERNEQFF.

CDR3 loop: CASRLTGGDKNIQYF. The CDR3 bases are TGCGCCAGCAGACTAACCGGGGGGGACAAAAACATTCAGTACTTC. V usage is TRBV5-1 and J usage is TRBJ2-4; 8 bases are shared with TRBD2. The J segment lost 3 bases and the V segment lost 5 bases, leaving 7 bases of the junction unmatched. The CDR3 contains 15 residues. Per germline, CDR1 SGHRS and CDR2 YFSETQ.

This clone was counted only a few times. This chain joins TRBV15 and TRBJ1-2; D remains unclear. CDR3 length: 13 residues. Germline loops: CDR1 LNHNV, CDR2 YYDKDF (reference sequence). V was clipped by 5 bases and J by 8 bases, with 15 bases between them. This chain's CDR3 is CATSPFQARGYTF. The CDR3 DNA sequence: TGTGCCACCAGCCCTTTCCAAGCTAGGGGCTACACCTTC.

The chain carries TRBV18 and TRBJ2-1; 10 positions match TRBD2. The CDR3 is 15 residues long. V trimming: 5 bases; J trimming: 2 bases; junction bases outside the gene matches: 3. The germline V gene has CDR1 KGHSH and CDR2 LQKENI. The CDR3 coding sequence is TGTGCCAGCTCAACCACTAGCGGGACCTACAATGAGCAGTTCTTC. Amino acids: CASSTTSGTYNEQFF.

Here the CDR3 DNA reads TGTGCCAGCAGCCATCCCTCCCTAGCGGGAGATGTCCGTGTTGACACCGGGGAGCTGTTTTTT. Protein: CASSHPSLAGDVRVDTGELFF. V gene TRBV4-2 combines with J gene TRBJ2-2; 10 bases agree with TRBD2. The length of the CDR3 is 21 residues. Germline CDR1 LGHNA, CDR2 YNFKEQ. Losses at the gene ends were 3 bases for V and 3 bases for J; bases not matched to a gene: 19.

This clone showed up just once. The V and J genes are TRBV7-6 and TRBJ2-7, with 8 bases lining up with TRBD1. Germline V lookup: CDR1 SGHVS, CDR2 FNYEAQ. Germline trimming cut 4 bases from V and 5 bases from J; bases unmatched to any gene: 4. The CDR3 is made up of 13 amino acids. The DNA for the CDR3 is TGTGCCAGCAGCTCGCAGGGGGCCCACGAGCAGTACTTC. This gives the protein CASSSQGAHEQYF.

The chain joins TRBV7-9 to TRBJ1-2, with TRBD1 as a possible D gene (6 bases). The CDR3 consists of 14 residues. Germline V gene sequence: CDR1 SEHNR, CDR2 FQNEAQ (reference sequence). The ends were cut back, 2 bases at V and 10 bases at J, with 17 bases in the middle. The CDR3 here is CASSLSQGSPIYTF. In nucleotides, the CDR3 is TGTGCCAGCAGCTTATCACAGGGTTCACCCATCTACACCTTC.

The rearrangement joins TRBV9 to TRBJ1-3; D not certain. This CDR3 comprises 17 residues. Trimming took off 0 bases at V and 0 bases at J, with 13 bases between the two ends. Looked up from germline, CDR1 is SGDLS and CDR2 is YYNGEE. CDR3 region: CASSVELWPDSGNTIYF. The CDR3 bases are TGTGCCAGCAGCGTAGAGTTATGGCCCGACTCTGGAAACACCATATATTTT.